This T cell receptor beta chain was recovered during a study of CD8 T cells in Susac syndrome. Findings and caveats of the study: Only a relatively small number of individuals were included in the TCR sequencing and HLA analysis.

The germline CDR1 and CDR2 sequences are DFQATT and SNEGSKA (reference sequence). Trimming took 5 bases from V and 7 from J, leaving 21 bases between them. There are 15 residues in the CDR3. On this clonotype: Its antigen remains unknown.

cDNA came from roughly 0.53 to 1 ug RNA primed by random hexamers. The TCR beta CDR3 was amplified by immunoSEQ multiplex PCR across 54 Vbeta, 13 Jbeta. A single record per CDR3 protein comes from TCRdb applying MiXCR to the immunoSEQ multiplex PCR reads. This table holds around 300,000 distinct CDR3 sequences, roughly 90% found once. TEMRA cells were FACS-enriched, and CD8+ and CD4+ T cells were isolated negatively. Sequenced input: CD8+ T cells from PBMCs. This receptor was taken from a human donor with multiple sclerosis. The V gene is TRBV20-1, the J gene TRBJ2-1, with a weak D call TRBD2 (6 bases). CDR3 coding DNA: TGCAGTGCTCACGTCGGGGCGGGGTTTCGAAATGAGCAGTTCTTC. Translating it yields CSAHVGAGFRNEQFF.